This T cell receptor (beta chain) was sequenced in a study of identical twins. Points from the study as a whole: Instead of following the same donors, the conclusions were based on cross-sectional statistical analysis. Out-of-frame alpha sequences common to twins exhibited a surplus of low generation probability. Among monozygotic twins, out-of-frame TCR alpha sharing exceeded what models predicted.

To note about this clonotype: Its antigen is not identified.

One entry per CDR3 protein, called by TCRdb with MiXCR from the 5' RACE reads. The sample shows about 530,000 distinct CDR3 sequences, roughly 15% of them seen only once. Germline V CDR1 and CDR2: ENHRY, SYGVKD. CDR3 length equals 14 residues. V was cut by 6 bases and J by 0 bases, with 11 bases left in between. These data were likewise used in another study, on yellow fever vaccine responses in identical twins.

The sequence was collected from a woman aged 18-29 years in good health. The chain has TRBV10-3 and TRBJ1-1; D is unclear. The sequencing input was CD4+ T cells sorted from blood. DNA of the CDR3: TGTGCCATCAGCCCACAAGCGGTGAACACTGAAGCTTTCTTT. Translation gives CAISPQAVNTEAFF.